A selection of T cell receptor beta chains follows, all from one sample in a study of molecular identifiers for immune sequencing clone quantification. TCRdb processed the PCR reads anew with MiXCR; each CDR3 protein has one entry. The table records around 320,000 distinct CDR3 sequences, 24% of them present only once. Sequencing was done on a sample of naive CD8+ T cells from blood, with Jurkat cell RNA spiked in. Receptors originate from a human donor in good health. Some libraries in this study had Jurkat cell RNA spiked in. Each CDR3 is given with its conserved first and last residue. D genes are given only for firm matches. Not all rows give a size; the values are once, few, many and, for expanded clones, a class.

CDR3 protein,CDR3 DNA,clone size,V gene,J gene,D gene
CASSFLPRTYEQYF,TGTGCCAGCAGCTTTCTCCCACGTACCTACGAGCAGTACTTC,few,TRBV5-8,TRBJ2-7,.
CASSQVMGDEQFF,TGCGCCAGCAGCCAAGTTATGGGCGATGAGCAGTTCTTC,.,TRBV4-3,TRBJ2-1,.
CATSAKIETQYF,TGTGCCACCAGTGCCAAAATAGAGACCCAGTACTTC,few,TRBV24-1,TRBJ2-5,.
CASSLEEFGGGSQETQYF,TGTGCCAGCAGCTTAGAAGAGTTTGGTGGGGGGAGCCAAGAGACCCAGTACTTC,many,TRBV7-2,TRBJ2-5,.
CASSPSATREPQYF,TGTGCCAGCAGCCCTTCGGCCACCCGAGAGCCCCAGTACTTC,.,TRBV4-2,TRBJ2-5,.
CSSTGGNGYTF,TGCAGCTCGACAGGGGGCAATGGCTACACCTTC,many,TRBV29-1,TRBJ1-2,TRBD1
CASGMNSNTEAFF,TGTGCCAGCGGGATGAACTCGAACACTGAAGCTTTCTTT,.,TRBV2,TRBJ1-1,.
CASSSSILNTEAFF,TGTGCCAGCAGCTCATCTATCCTGAACACTGAAGCTTTCTTT,.,TRBV5-4,TRBJ1-1,.
CASSLLGQGFGGYNEQFF,TGTGCCAGCAGTTTATTGGGACAGGGCTTTGGCGGTTACAATGAGCAGTTCTTC,.,TRBV12-3/TRBV12-4,TRBJ2-1,TRBD1
CASWGAGYEQYF,TGTGCCAGCTGGGGAGCGGGCTACGAGCAGTACTTC,few,TRBV6-5,TRBJ2-7,.
CASQEGNENIQYF,TGTGCCAGCCAAGAGGGTAACGAAAACATTCAGTACTTC,many,TRBV2,TRBJ2-4,.